The 28 T cell receptor beta chains below come from one sample, sequenced in a study of tissue T cells after allogeneic stem cell transplantation. Data came from immunoSEQ multiplex PCR; TCRdb stores just in-frame clones and leaves some out. The sample has around 17,000 clones, 55% to 75% seen once. The sample comprised spleen. Receptors were obtained from a female BALB/c mouse in good health. As its MHC haplotype, the strain has H2-d.

A note on this clone: Each gene name is a mouse one. The read comes to an end 1 residue before the CDR3 does, leaving the germline J gene to fill in the end. Other DNA sequences of this sample code for an identical CDR3. This rearrangement joins TRBV29 to TRBJ2-7; 12 positions agree with TRBD1. With 3 bases clipped from V and 7 bases from J, the junction kept 4 bases outside the gene matches. The CDR3 loop spans 14 amino acids. CDR1 is MSHET, CDR2 SYDVDS, per germline. The CDR3 loop reads CASSLGQGAGEQYF. The covered CDR3 bases are TGTGCTAGCAGTTTGGGACAGGGGGCGGGCGAACAGTAC. Full variable domain (remainder filled in from reference TRBV29 and TRBJ2-7): DMKVTQMPRYLIKRMGENVLLECGQDMSHETMYWYRQDPGLGLQLIYISYDVDSNSEGDIPKGYRVSRKKREHFSLILDSAKTNQTSVYFCASSLGQGAGEQYFGPGTRLTVL.

With regard to this clone: The germline and genes are mouse ones. The CDR3 end is not reached by the read, which stops 1 residue before it; the germline J gene fills it in. The chain joins TRBV29 to TRBJ2-4, with TRBD1 matching 9 bases. The V and J ends lost 4 bases and 5 bases, in that order; junction bases with no gene match: 1. Germline CDR1 MSHET, CDR2 SYDVDS. The CDR3 loop spans 13 amino acids. The covered CDR3 bases are TGTGCTAGCAGTTACAGGGGGCGAAACACCTTGTAC. It is translated as CASSYRGRNTLY. The CDR3 reads in full as CASSYRGRNTLYF.

Regarding this clone: Gene names are the mouse ones. The read is 1 residue too short to cover the CDR3 end, so that end is filled in from the germline J gene. The chain joins TRBV31 to TRBJ1-4, with 7 bases aligning to TRBD1. CDR1 GKSSPN and CDR2 SITVG come from the germline V gene. The ends lost 4 bases at V and 2 bases at J; junction bases unmatched: 4. The CDR3 totals 14 residues. The CDR3 loop reads CAWNPGQSNERLFF. The sequenced CDR3 bases are TGTGCCTGGAACCCGGGACAGTCCAACGAAAGATTATTT.

With regard to this clone: Genes here carry mouse names. The read falls 1 residue short of the CDR3 end, and the missing part is taken from the germline J gene. The chain has TRBV31 and TRBJ1-4, with D perhaps matching TRBD1 (5 bases). Trimming removed 1 base at V and 0 bases at J, with 6 bases between. Germline CDR1 and CDR2: GKSSPN and SITVG. CDR3 length: 14 residues. CDR3 DNA (partial): TGTGCCTGGAGTCGGACAATTTCCAACGAAAGATTATTT. Its translation is CAWSRTISNERLF. The whole CDR3 sequence reads CAWSRTISNERLFF.

Points on this clone: Genes here carry mouse names. CDR3 DNA (partial): TGTGCCAGCAGTATTGGGAGTCAAAACACCTTGTAC. Translation gives CASSIGSQNTLY. The whole CDR3 sequence is CASSIGSQNTLYF. The chain has TRBV19 and TRBJ2-4; D uncertain. The CDR3 end is not reached by the read, which stops 1 residue before it; the germline J gene fills it in. The germline gives CDR1 FNHDT, CDR2 SITEND (reference sequence). The CDR3 has 13 residues. V was clipped by 2 bases and J by 0 bases, with 4 bases between them.

For this clone: The gene names given are mouse names. Read sequence stops 1 residue before the CDR3 end, and the germline J gene provides the missing end. This chain joins TRBV29 and TRBJ1-1, with unresolved D. With 2 bases removed from V and 0 bases from J, the gap between germline ends came to 7 bases. Germline V lookup: CDR1 MSHET, CDR2 SYDVDS. The CDR3 has 14 amino acids. CDR3 bases read: TGTGCTAGCAGTTTACTGCAGGCAAACACAGAAGTCTTC. Translating gives CASSLLQANTEVF. The whole CDR3 protein reads CASSLLQANTEVFF.

This clone was detected only once. Mouse gene names apply. The read stops 1 residue short of the end of the CDR3; the missing end is completed from the germline J gene. The chain joins TRBV5 to TRBJ2-1, with 12 bases aligning to TRBD2. Per the germline V gene, CDR1 is LGHNA and CDR2 is YNLKQL (reference sequence). There are 17 residues in the CDR3. V shed 0 bases, J shed 7 bases, and the junction held 7 bases outside the gene matches. CDR3 sequence reads: CASSQDRLGGRGAEQFF. The CDR3 DNA, read in part, is TGTGCCAGCAGCCAAGACAGACTGGGGGGGCGAGGGGCTGAGCAGTTC.

Details on this clone: Gene names refer to mouse genes. From the germline J gene comes the end of the CDR3, since the read stops 1 residue before it. This sequence joins TRBV13-2 and TRBJ2-1; 7 bases match TRBD2. Germline values: CDR1 NNHNN, CDR2 SYGAGS (reference sequence). Germline trimming cut 0 bases from V and 3 bases from J; bases unmatched to any gene: 3. CDR3 length: 15 residues. CDR3 sequence: CASGDVWGSYAEQFF. The CDR3 bases that were read are TGTGCCAGCGGTGATGTCTGGGGGTCCTATGCTGAGCAGTTC.

This clone came up a few times. Genes here carry mouse names. This CDR3 is CGADRGYEQYF. Incomplete CDR3 DNA: TGTGGTGCAGACAGGGGGTATGAACAGTAC. V gene TRBV20 combines with J gene TRBJ2-7, with 9 bases matching TRBD1. The CDR3 end falls 1 residue outside the read, so it is completed with the germline J gene. The J segment lost 4 bases and the V segment lost 6 bases, leaving 1 base of the junction unmatched. CDR1 GFQATS and CDR2 STVNSAI come from the germline V gene. The CDR3 sequence is 11 residues long.

This clone was observed a few times. Gene names are the mouse ones. The part of the CDR3 DNA that was read is TGCACCTGCAGTGCAGAGGACAATTCCTATAATTCGCCCCTCTAC. It specifies CTCSAEDNSYNSPLY. The whole CDR3 sequence reads CTCSAEDNSYNSPLYF. The J gene is TRBJ1-6, the V gene TRBV1, with a weak D call TRBD1 (5 bases). The missing CDR3 end, 1 residue past where the read stops, is filled in from the germline J gene. TRBJ1-6 is filed as an ORF, its function uncertain. The V end lost 0 bases, the J end lost 0 bases, and 6 bases lay between the germline ends. CDR1 and CDR2 from the germline V gene are NSQYPW and LRSPGD (reference sequence). The CDR3 sequence is 16 residues long.

With regard to this clone: All gene names here are mouse names. The read ends 1 residue before the CDR3 terminus; that terminus is restored from the germline J gene. The chain couples TRBV13-2 to TRBJ2-7; D unclear. The germline V and J ends were trimmed by 3 bases and 4 bases, with 5 bases remaining between them. CDR3 size: 11 residues. CDR1 is NNHNN and CDR2 is SYGAGS in the germline V gene (reference sequence). The DNA read from the CDR3 is TGTGCCAGCGGTGCGGAGTATGAACAGTAC. It specifies CASGAEYEQY. The full CDR3 reads CASGAEYEQYF.

In the case of this clone: Mouse gene names apply. The CDR3 end falls 1 residue outside the read, so it is completed with the germline J gene. The chain couples TRBV19 to TRBJ1-4; the D is unclear. V lost 2 bases to trimming and J lost 5 bases, with 4 bases between them. Germline V gene lookup returns CDR1 FNHDT and CDR2 SITEND (reference sequence). This CDR3 is 12 amino acids long. The CDR3 sequence: CASSIPNERLFF. CDR3 DNA (partial): TGTGCCAGCAGTATCCCGAACGAAAGATTATTT.

The table lists this clone with a few counts. Mouse gene names apply. The read halts 1 residue ahead of the CDR3 end, with the missing end drawn from the germline J gene. This chain joins TRBV19 and TRBJ2-1; 8 nucleotides line up with TRBD2. CDR3 length equals 14 residues. Per the germline V gene, CDR1 is FNHDT and CDR2 is SITEND (reference sequence). J gave up 7 bases and V 2 bases, and 5 bases lay outside the gene matches. This chain's CDR3 is CASSIGTGYAEQFF. The part of the CDR3 DNA that was read is TGTGCCAGCAGTATCGGGACTGGCTACGCTGAGCAGTTC.

Note on this clone: Each gene name is a mouse one. The read ends 1 residue shy of where the CDR3 ends; the end is completed using the germline J gene. V and J are TRBV13-3 and TRBJ2-4, with a possible D match to TRBD1 (6 bases). From germline, CDR1 is NNHDY and CDR2 SYVADS. V was pared by 5 bases and J by 2 bases, with 12 bases between. There are 14 residues in the CDR3. Incomplete CDR3 DNA: TGTGCCAGCAGGCCCTCAGGGGTTCAAAACACCTTGTAC. Amino acids: CASRPSGVQNTLY. The complete CDR3 protein is CASRPSGVQNTLYF.

In the case of this clone: Gene names are mouse gene names. The CDR3 bases that were read are TGTGCCAGCGGTGATGGGCAGGACGAAAGATTATTT. It yields the protein CASGDGQDERLF. The entire CDR3 protein is CASGDGQDERLFF. V and J are TRBV13-2 and TRBJ1-4; no clear D gene. The sequence runs out 1 residue before the end of the CDR3; the remainder is reconstructed from the germline J gene. V was cut by 0 bases and J by 6 bases, with 6 bases left in between. Germline values: CDR1 NNHNN, CDR2 SYGAGS (reference sequence). The CDR3 consists of 13 residues.

Worth noting for this clone: Genes and germline are mouse. The read terminates 1 residue ahead of where the CDR3 ends, so the germline J gene completes it. The chain combines TRBV13-2 with TRBJ1-1, with no clear D. With 2 bases removed from V and 1 base from J, the gap between germline ends came to 3 bases. CDR3 length: 12 residues. Germline V gene lookup returns CDR1 NNHNN and CDR2 SYGAGS (reference sequence). The part of the CDR3 DNA that was read is TGTGCCAGCGGTGAGGAAAACACAGAAGTCTTC. This codes for CASGEENTEVF. The CDR3 in full is CASGEENTEVFF.

Comments on this clone: Gene names are the mouse ones. Coverage ceases 1 residue before the CDR3 finishes, and the germline J gene fills in the end. V and J are TRBV19 and TRBJ2-3; no definite D call. The length of the CDR3 is 15 residues. The V gene lost 4 bases and the J gene lost 0 bases, with 12 bases spanning the gap. Per the germline V gene, CDR1 is FNHDT and CDR2 is SITEND (reference sequence). CDR3 protein: CASSEGDNSAETLYF. The CDR3 bases that were read are TGTGCCAGCAGTGAAGGCGACAATAGTGCAGAAACGCTGTAT.

This clone was counted between two and nine times. Genes and germline come from the mouse. The read gets to within 1 residue of the CDR3 end, and the germline J gene fills in the rest. The chain combines TRBV17 with TRBJ2-3, with 12 bases fitting TRBD2. The CDR3 is 14 amino acids. Germline CDR1 is MNHDT and CDR2 is YYDKIL. The J segment lost 3 bases and the V segment lost 8 bases, leaving 3 bases of the junction unmatched. The CDR3 loop reads CASGDWGGAETLYF. The sequenced part of the CDR3 DNA is TGTGCTAGCGGAGACTGGGGGGGCGCAGAAACGCTGTAT.

Details on this clone: Mouse names are used for the genes. Within the sample, other DNA sequences also encode this same CDR3. The CDR3 region is CASSIGGGNQDTQYF. Partial CDR3 DNA: TGTGCCAGCAGTATTGGAGGGGGCAACCAAGACACCCAGTAC. V is TRBV19 and J is TRBJ2-5, with D maybe TRBD1 (7 bases). Read sequence stops 1 residue before the CDR3 end, and the germline J gene provides the missing end. The germline V and J ends were trimmed by 2 bases and 0 bases, with 10 bases remaining between them. In germline, CDR1 is FNHDT, CDR2 SITEND (reference sequence). The CDR3 is 15 amino acids. The whole variable domain, filled in from reference TRBV19 and TRBJ2-5, reads GGIITQTPKFLIGQEGQKLTLKCQQNFNHDTMYWYRQDSGKGLRLIYYSITENDLQKGDLSEGYDASREKKSSFSLTVTSAQKNEMAVFLCASSIGGGNQDTQYFGPGTRLLVL.

Points on this clone: Mouse germline and gene names are used. Read data end 1 residue before the CDR3 end; the end is taken from the germline J gene. The chain couples TRBV2 to TRBJ2-2; D may correspond to TRBD1 or TRBD2 (6 bases each). The germline V gene encodes CDR1 LGHNA and CDR2 YSYQKL. The CDR3 is made up of 17 amino acids. V lost 0 bases and J 6 bases, leaving 17 bases between the germline ends. This chain's CDR3 is CASSQDLPRGPAGQLYF. CDR3 DNA, as far as it was read: TGTGCCAGCAGCCAAGATCTCCCTCGGGGGCCCGCCGGGCAGCTCTAC.

Only a few counts were recorded for this clone. Gene names and germline refer to mouse. The read gets to within 1 residue of the CDR3 end, and the germline J gene fills in the rest. V is TRBV19 and J is TRBJ2-2; no reliable D call. CDR3 size: 12 residues. From germline, CDR1 is FNHDT and CDR2 SITEND (reference sequence). Trimming took 3 bases from V and 1 from J, leaving 1 base between them. Incomplete CDR3 DNA: TGTGCCAGCAGTAAAAACACCGGGCAGCTCTAC. Protein sequence: CASSKNTGQLY. The full CDR3 protein is CASSKNTGQLYF.

In its sample, this clone was seen once. The genes and germline here are from mouse. The read falls 1 residue short of the CDR3 end, and the missing part is taken from the germline J gene. This rearrangement joins TRBV2 to TRBJ2-3; the match to TRBD2 covers 10 bases. The CDR3 runs 15 residues. After removal of 2 bases from V and 3 bases from J, the junction contained 2 bases not matched to a gene. CDR1 is LGHNA and CDR2 is YSYQKL in the germline V gene. The sequenced CDR3 bases are TGTGCCAGCAGCCAACTGGGGGGGCGCGCAGAAACGCTGTAT. Translation: CASSQLGGRAETLY. In full, the CDR3 is CASSQLGGRAETLYF.

A remark on this clone: Gene names refer to mouse genes. Read sequence stops 1 residue before the CDR3 end, and the germline J gene provides the missing end. The chain recombines TRBV5 with TRBJ1-1; 9 nucleotides agree with TRBD1. CDR1 LGHNA and CDR2 YNLKQL come from the germline V gene (reference sequence). The V segment lost 4 bases and the J segment 0 bases; nucleotides outside the gene matches: 6. This CDR3 spans 16 amino acids. This CDR3 is CASSLLGTGTNTEVFF. CDR3 DNA (partial): TGTGCCAGCAGCCTCCTCGGGACAGGGACAAACACAGAAGTCTTC.

About this clone: Mouse gene names and germline throughout. The read ends 1 residue early relative to the CDR3; the germline J gene fills the gap. This chain uses TRBV14 with TRBJ2-5; TRBD2 aligns across 7 bases. The CDR3 loop spans 12 amino acids. Germline V gene sequence: CDR1 SGHDT, CDR2 FRDEAV. The J segment lost 6 bases and the V segment lost 4 bases, leaving 2 bases of the junction unmatched. The CDR3 loop is CASSRGGDTQYF. The sequenced part of the CDR3 DNA is TGTGCCAGCAGTCGGGGGGGGGACACCCAGTAC.

As to this clone: The gene names here belong to mouse. The read ends 1 residue before the CDR3 terminus; that terminus is restored from the germline J gene. This rearrangement joins TRBV13-1 to TRBJ2-3, with D perhaps matching TRBD1 (6 bases). The germline V gene encodes CDR1 NSHNY and CDR2 SYGAGN. This CDR3 region has 14 residues. V was trimmed by 6 bases and J by 0 bases, leaving 11 bases between them. The DNA read from the CDR3 is TGTGCCAGCAATCTCGACAGGAGTGCAGAAACGCTGTAT. It translates to CASNLDRSAETLY. In full, the CDR3 reads CASNLDRSAETLYF.

The table lists this clone with a count of one. The junction differs from germline at one of its ends, possibly a read error. Mouse gene names and germline throughout. The read ends 1 residue before the CDR3 terminus; that terminus is restored from the germline J gene. The gene calls are TRBV19 and TRBJ2-5; a possible D gene is TRBD1 (6 bases). The germline gives CDR1 FNHDT, CDR2 SITEND (reference sequence). This CDR3 has 11 amino acids. CDR3 amino acids: CASGTKDAQYF. The DNA read from the CDR3 is TGTGCCAGCGGGACAAAAGACGCCCAGTAC.

In this sample, this clone turned up a few times. All gene names here are mouse names. The DNA ends 1 residue before the CDR3 does, and the rest of the CDR3 is filled in from the germline J gene. The V call is TRBV13-1, the J call TRBJ2-7; 11 bases fit TRBD2. The CDR3 totals 15 residues. Germline CDR1 reads NSHNY; CDR2 reads SYGAGN. The ends lost 2 bases at V and 4 bases at J; junction bases unmatched: 5. CDR3 amino acids: CASSESGTGGYEQYF. The CDR3 DNA, read in part, is TGTGCCAGCAGTGAGTCCGGGACTGGGGGATATGAACAGTAC.

Regarding this clone: A read error may produce the germline difference seen at one junction end. Gene names and germline refer to mouse. The read stops 1 residue short of the end of the CDR3; the missing end is completed from the germline J gene. The gene calls are TRBV16 and TRBJ2-1, with 10 bases fitting TRBD2. Germline-derived CDR1 and CDR2 are SGHSA and FRNQAP. The CDR3 has 15 amino acids. CDR3 amino acids: CASSLDWGVDAEQFF. The CDR3 DNA, read in part, is TGTGCAAGCAGCCTAGACTGGGGGGTGGATGCTGAGCAGTTC.